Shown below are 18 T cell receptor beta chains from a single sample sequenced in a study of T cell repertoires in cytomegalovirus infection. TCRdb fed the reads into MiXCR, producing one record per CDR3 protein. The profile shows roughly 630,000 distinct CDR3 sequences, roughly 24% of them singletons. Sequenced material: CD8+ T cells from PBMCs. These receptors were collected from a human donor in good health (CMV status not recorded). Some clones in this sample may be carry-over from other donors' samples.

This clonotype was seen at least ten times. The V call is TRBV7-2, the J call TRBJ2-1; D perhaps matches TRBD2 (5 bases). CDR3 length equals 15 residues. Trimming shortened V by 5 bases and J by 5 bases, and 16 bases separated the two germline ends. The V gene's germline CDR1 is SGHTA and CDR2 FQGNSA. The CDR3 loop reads CASSPLINGNNEQFF. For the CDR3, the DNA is TGTGCCAGCAGCCCGCTTATCAACGGGAACAATGAGCAGTTCTTC.

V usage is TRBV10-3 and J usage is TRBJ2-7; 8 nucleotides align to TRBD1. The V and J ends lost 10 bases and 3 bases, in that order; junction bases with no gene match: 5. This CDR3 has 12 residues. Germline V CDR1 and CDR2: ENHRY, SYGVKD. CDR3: CATKQGDYEQYV. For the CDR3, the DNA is TGTGCCACCAAACAGGGGGACTACGAGCAGTACGTC.

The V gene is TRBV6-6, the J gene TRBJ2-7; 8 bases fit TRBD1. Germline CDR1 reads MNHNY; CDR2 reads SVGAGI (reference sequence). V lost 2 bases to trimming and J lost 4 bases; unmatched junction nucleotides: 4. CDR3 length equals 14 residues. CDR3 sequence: CASSYTDRDYEQYV. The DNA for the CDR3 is TGTGCCAGCAGTTACACGGACAGGGATTACGAGCAGTACGTC.

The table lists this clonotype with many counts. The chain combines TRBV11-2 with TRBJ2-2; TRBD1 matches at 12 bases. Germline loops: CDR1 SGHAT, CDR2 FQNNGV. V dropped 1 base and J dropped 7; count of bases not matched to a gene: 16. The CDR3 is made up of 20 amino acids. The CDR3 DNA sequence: TGTGCCAGCAGCTTAGGTCGATTTTTGTCCGGGACAGGGGGCAACGGGGAGCTGTTTTTT. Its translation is CASSLGRFLSGTGGNGELFF.

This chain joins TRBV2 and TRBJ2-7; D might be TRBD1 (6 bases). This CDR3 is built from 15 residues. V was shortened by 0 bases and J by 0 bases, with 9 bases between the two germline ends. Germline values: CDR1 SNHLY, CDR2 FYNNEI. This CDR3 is CASSEAGAPSYEQYV. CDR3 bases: TGTGCCAGCAGTGAAGCGGGGGCCCCCTCCTACGAGCAGTACGTC.

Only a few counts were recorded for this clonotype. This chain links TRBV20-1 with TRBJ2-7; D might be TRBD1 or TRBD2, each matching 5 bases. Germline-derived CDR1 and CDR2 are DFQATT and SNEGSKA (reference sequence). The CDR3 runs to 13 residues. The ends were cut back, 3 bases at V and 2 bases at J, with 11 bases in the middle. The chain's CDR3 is CSARGDSPYEQYV. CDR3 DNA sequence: TGCAGTGCTAGGGGAGACAGCCCCTACGAGCAGTACGTC.

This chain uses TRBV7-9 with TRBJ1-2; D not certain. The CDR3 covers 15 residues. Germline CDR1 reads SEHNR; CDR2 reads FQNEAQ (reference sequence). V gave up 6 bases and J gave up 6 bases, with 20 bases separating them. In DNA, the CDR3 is TGTGCCAGCAGGCCAACCAGTGGGGTACCTGATGGCTACACCTTC. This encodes CASRPTSGVPDGYTF.

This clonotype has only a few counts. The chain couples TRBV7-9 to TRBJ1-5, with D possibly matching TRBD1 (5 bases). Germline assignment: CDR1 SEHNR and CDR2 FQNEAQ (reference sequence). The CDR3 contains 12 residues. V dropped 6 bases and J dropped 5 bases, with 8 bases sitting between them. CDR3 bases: TGTGCCAGCAGTCAACAGGATCAGCCCCAGCATTTT. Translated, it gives CASSQQDQPQHF.

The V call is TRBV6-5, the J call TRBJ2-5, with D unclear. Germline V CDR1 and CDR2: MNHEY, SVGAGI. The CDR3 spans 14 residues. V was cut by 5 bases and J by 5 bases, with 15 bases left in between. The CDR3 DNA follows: TGTGCCAGCAGTCCCAGTGTAGGGTGGGAGACCCAGTACTTC. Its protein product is CASSPSVGWETQYF.

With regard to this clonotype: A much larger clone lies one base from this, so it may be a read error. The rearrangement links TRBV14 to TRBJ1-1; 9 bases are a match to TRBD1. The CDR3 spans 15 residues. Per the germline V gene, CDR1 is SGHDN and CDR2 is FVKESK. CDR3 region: CANSQKRGQGTEAFF. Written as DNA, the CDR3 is TGTGCCAACAGCCAAAAGAGGGGACAGGGCACTGAAGCTTTCTTT. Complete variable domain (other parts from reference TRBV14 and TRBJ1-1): EAGVTQFPSHSVIEKGQTVTLRCDPISGHDNLYWYRRVMGKEIKFLLHFVKESKQDESGMPNNRFLAERTGGTYSTLKVQPAELEDSGVYFCANSQKRGQGTEAFFGQGTRLTVV.

The CDR3 nucleotides are TGTGCCACCAGCAGAGTGGTGTACAATGAGCAGTTCTTC. Translating gives CATSRVVYNEQFF. The chain joins TRBV15 to TRBJ2-1; D remains unclear. The V gene lost 1 base and the J gene lost 4 bases, with 5 bases spanning the gap. The CDR3 covers 13 residues. Germline CDR1 is LNHNV and CDR2 is YYDKDF (reference sequence).

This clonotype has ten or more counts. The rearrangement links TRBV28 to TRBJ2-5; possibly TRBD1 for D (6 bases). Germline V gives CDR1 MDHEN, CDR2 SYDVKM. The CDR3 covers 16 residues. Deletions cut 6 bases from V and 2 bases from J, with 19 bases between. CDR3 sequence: CASSHQTGGRQETQYF. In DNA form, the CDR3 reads TGTGCCAGCAGCCACCAGACAGGAGGTCGACAAGAGACCCAGTACTTC.

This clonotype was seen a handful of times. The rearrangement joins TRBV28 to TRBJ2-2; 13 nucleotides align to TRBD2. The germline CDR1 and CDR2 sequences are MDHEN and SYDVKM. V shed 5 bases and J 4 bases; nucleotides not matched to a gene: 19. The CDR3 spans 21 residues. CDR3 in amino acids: CASSLLLTSGGADPRTGELFF. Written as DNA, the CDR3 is TGTGCCAGCAGTCTACTACTCACTAGCGGGGGGGCCGATCCGCGCACCGGGGAGCTGTTTTTT.

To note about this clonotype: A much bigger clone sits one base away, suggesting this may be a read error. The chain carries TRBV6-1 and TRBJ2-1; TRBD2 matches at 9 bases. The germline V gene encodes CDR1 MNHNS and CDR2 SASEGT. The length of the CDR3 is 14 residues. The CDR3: CASSYSGGPDEQLF. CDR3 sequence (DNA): TGTGCCAGCAGTTACAGCGGGGGGCCAGATGAGCAGTTATTC.

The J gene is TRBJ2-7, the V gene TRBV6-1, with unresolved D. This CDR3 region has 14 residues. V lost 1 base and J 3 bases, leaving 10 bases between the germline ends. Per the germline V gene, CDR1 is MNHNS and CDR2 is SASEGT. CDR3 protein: CASSEGQSGYEQYV. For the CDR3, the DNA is TGTGCCAGCAGTGAAGGGCAGTCCGGCTACGAGCAGTACGTC.

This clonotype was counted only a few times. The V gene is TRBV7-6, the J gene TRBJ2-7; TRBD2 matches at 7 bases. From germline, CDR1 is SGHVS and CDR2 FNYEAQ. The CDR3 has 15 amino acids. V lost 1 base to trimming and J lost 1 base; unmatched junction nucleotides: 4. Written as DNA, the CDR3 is TGTGCCAGCAGCTTAGAACGGGGGGAGTCCTACGAGCAGTACTTC. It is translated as CASSLERGESYEQYF. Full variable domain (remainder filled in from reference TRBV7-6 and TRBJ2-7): GAGVSQSPRYKVTKRGQDVALRCDPISGHVSLYWYRQALGQGPEFLTYFNYEAQQDKSGLPNDRFSAERPEGSISTLTIQRTEQRDSAMYRCASSLERGESYEQYFGPGTRLTVT.

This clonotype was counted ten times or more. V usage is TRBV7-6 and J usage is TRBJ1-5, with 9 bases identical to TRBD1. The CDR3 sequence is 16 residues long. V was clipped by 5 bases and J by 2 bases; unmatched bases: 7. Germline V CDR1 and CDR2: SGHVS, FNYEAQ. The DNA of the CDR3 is TGTGCCAGCAGCCCGAGGACAGGGGAAGGCAATCAGCCCCAGCATTTT. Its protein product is CASSPRTGEGNQPQHF. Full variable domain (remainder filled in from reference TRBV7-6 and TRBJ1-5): GAGVSQSPRYKVTKRGQDVALRCDPISGHVSLYWYRQALGQGPEFLTYFNYEAQQDKSGLPNDRFSAERPEGSISTLTIQRTEQRDSAMYRCASSPRTGEGNQPQHFGDGTRLSIL.

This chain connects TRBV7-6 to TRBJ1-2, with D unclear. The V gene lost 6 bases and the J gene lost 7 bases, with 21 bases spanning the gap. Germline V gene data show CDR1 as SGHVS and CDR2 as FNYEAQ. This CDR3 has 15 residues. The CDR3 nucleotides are TGTGCCAGCAGACGGCAGGACGGGAATCGAGGTGGCTACACCTTC. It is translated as CASRRQDGNRGGYTF. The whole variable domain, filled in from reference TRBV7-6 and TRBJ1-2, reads GAGVSQSPRYKVTKRGQDVALRCDPISGHVSLYWYRQALGQGPEFLTYFNYEAQQDKSGLPNDRFSAERPEGSISTLTIQRTEQRDSAMYRCASRRQDGNRGGYTFGSGTRLTVV.